This T cell receptor beta chain was sequenced in a study of cytomegalovirus exposure and HLA in healthy donors. As concerns this clone: Its antigen is not identified.

Study-level findings and limits: The dataset shows that most TCR sequences were rare, while some public TCRs occurred in many donors.

Healthy donors of bone marrow made up the group. CDR3 length: 15 amino acids. The ends lost 6 bases at V and 6 bases at J; junction bases unmatched: 8. CDR1 and CDR2 (germline): LNHNV, YYDKDF (reference sequence). In the PCR, 60 Vbeta and 13 Jbeta primers were used. Generated by immunoSEQ multiplex PCR, the TCRdb table keeps only in-frame clones and is missing some. The sample totals some 150,000 clones. This TCR was sampled from a woman younger than 30 in good health and CMV-seropositive. Specimen: PBMCs. The chain is built from TRBV15 and TRBJ1-4, with TRBD1 matching 9 bases. The CDR3 sequence is CATSTGQGDYEKLFF. The CDR3 DNA reads TGTGCCACCAGTACGGGACAGGGAGACTATGAAAAACTGTTTTTT.